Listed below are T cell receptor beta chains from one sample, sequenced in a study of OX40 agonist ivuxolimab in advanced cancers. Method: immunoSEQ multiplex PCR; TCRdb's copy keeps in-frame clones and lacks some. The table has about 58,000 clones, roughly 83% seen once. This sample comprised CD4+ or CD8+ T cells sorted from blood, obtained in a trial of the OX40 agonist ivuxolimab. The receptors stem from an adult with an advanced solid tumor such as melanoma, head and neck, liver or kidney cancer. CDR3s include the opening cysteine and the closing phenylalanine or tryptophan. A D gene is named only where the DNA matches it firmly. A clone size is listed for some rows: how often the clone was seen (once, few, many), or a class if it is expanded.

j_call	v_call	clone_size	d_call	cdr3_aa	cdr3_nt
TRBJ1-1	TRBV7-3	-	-	CASSWTVNTEAFF	TGTGCCAGCAGCTGGACAGTGAACACTGAAGCTTTCTTT
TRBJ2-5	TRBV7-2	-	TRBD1	CASSLAGTGAETQYF	TGTGCCAGCAGCTTAGCGGGGACAGGGGCAGAGACCCAGTACTTC
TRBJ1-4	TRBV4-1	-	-	CASRRDGGGKLFF	TGCGCCAGCCGCCGGGACGGCGGAGGAAAACTGTTTTTT
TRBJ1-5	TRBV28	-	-	CASSLNEVQHF	TGTGCCAGCAGCCTCAACGAGGTCCAGCATTTT
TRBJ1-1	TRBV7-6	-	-	CASSLGRGSTEAFF	TGTGCCAGCAGCTTAGGTCGGGGTTCCACTGAAGCTTTCTTT
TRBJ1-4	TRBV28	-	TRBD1	CASSLWGTGGRNEKLFF	TGTGCCAGCAGTTTATGGGGGACAGGGGGGAGGAATGAAAAACTGTTTTTT
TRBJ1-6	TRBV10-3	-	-	CAITDRGGNSPLHF	TGTGCCATCACCGACCGGGGGGGGAATTCACCCCTCCACTTT
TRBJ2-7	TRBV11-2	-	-	CASGTSSYEQYF	TGTGCCAGCGGGACATCTAGTTACGAGCAGTACTTC
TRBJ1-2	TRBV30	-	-	CAWTPTGPYGYTF	TGTGCCTGGACTCCAACGGGACCATATGGCTACACCTTC
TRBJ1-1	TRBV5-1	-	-	CASSTLPQGGTEAFF	TGCGCCAGCAGCACCTTACCACAGGGTGGGACTGAAGCTTTCTTT
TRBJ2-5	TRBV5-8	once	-	CASSTWTADGETQYF	TGTGCCAGCAGCACCTGGACTGCCGACGGGGAGACCCAGTACTTC